Listed here are 18 T cell receptor beta chains from one sample, sequenced in a study of metastatic and nonmetastatic thyroid tumors. TCRdb re-called the PCR reads with MiXCR. The sample comprises around 20,000 clones, more than 15% of which are singletons, and more than 9% rests with the top ten. There were no patients who had received any treatment before thyroid surgery. The sequenced sample consisted of tumor tissue. Every receptor here comes from a female donor with papillary thyroid cancer or a benign thyroid nodule (not recorded which). Some clones in this sample may be carry-over from other donors' samples.

As for this clone: This may arise from a read error, as a much more abundant clone is one base away. The V and J genes are TRBV2 and TRBJ1-1; D unresolved. Germline loops: CDR1 SNHLY, CDR2 FYNNEI. This CDR3 has 16 residues. The CDR3 protein is CASRKGSQTYCSEAIF. For the CDR3, the DNA is TGTGCCAGCAGGAAGGGATCCCAGACATACTGCTCTGAAGCTATCTTT.

This clone was recorded many times. The chain is built from TRBV7-8 and TRBJ1-2; 8 nucleotides align to TRBD1. Unmatched junction bases numbered 4, after V lost 0 bases and J lost 4 bases. The CDR3 extends over 15 amino acids. Germline-derived CDR1 and CDR2 are SGHVS and FQNEAQ. The CDR3 sequence is CASSLAGTGIYGYTF. CDR3 sequence (DNA): TGTGCCAGCAGCTTAGCCGGGACAGGAATCTATGGCTACACCTTC.

This clone was counted many times. The J gene is TRBJ2-7, the V gene TRBV29-1; no clear D. Germline CDR1 reads SQVTM; CDR2 reads ANQGSEA. The CDR3 runs 13 residues. V lost 4 bases and J 1 base, leaving 11 bases between the germline ends. Here the CDR3 DNA reads TGCAGCGTTGCGCGCACACATTCCTACGAGCAGTACTTC. Translating gives CSVARTHSYEQYF.

This clone was recorded at least ten times. The genes are TRBV20-1 and TRBJ1-1, with D possibly TRBD1 on 5 matching bases. V was cut by 0 bases and J by 5 bases, with 13 bases left in between. The CDR3 sequence is 14 residues long. The germline gives CDR1 DFQATT, CDR2 SNEGSKA (reference sequence). CDR3 DNA: TGCAGTGCTAGAGATCGCGGGGGAGGGACTGAAGCTTTCTTT. Amino acid sequence: CSARDRGGGTEAFF.

This clone was observed many times. The gene calls are TRBV5-6 and TRBJ2-3; TRBD2 might be the D (5 bases). Trimming shortened V by 2 bases and J by 2 bases, and 15 bases separated the two germline ends. The germline V gene has CDR1 SGHDT and CDR2 YYEEEE. The CDR3 is made up of 16 amino acids. The CDR3 reads CASSFGGPGLTDTQYF. The CDR3 DNA is TGTGCCAGCAGCTTCGGCGGGCCAGGACTCACAGATACGCAGTATTTT.

This clone was observed many times. The rearrangement links TRBV29-1 to TRBJ2-7; the D gene is possibly TRBD1 (6 bases). CDR3 size: 14 residues. Germline V lookup: CDR1 SQVTM, CDR2 ANQGSEA. With 4 bases removed from V and 0 bases from J, the gap between germline ends came to 13 bases. The CDR3 protein is CSVVPGDTSYEQYF. The CDR3 DNA is TGCAGCGTTGTTCCCGGGGACACCTCCTACGAGCAGTACTTC.

The chain links TRBV7-9 to TRBJ1-4; D possibly corresponds to TRBD1 (6 bases). V gave up 5 bases and J gave up 10 bases, with 26 bases separating them. CDR3 length: 17 residues. In germline, CDR1 is SEHNR, CDR2 FQNEAQ (reference sequence). The CDR3 region is CASSEGHGSYRGGKLFF. The CDR3 DNA reads TGTGCCAGCAGCGAGGGACATGGATCCTATCGGGGTGGAAAACTGTTTTTT.

In this sample, this clone turned up many times. This chain uses TRBV30 with TRBJ2-5; D gene uncertain. The CDR3 contains 13 residues. Germline V gives CDR1 GTSNPN, CDR2 SVGIG (reference sequence). V lost 1 base, J lost 3 bases, and 9 bases lay in between. The DNA of the CDR3 is TGTGCCTGGAGTGGAAGTCCCAAAGAGACCCAGTACTTC. Protein product: CAWSGSPKETQYF.

In its sample, this clone was seen many times. This chain uses TRBV7-9 with TRBJ2-3; the D gene is possibly TRBD1 (6 bases). CDR3 length equals 15 residues. V was trimmed by 1 base and J by 4 bases, leaving 12 bases between them. From germline, CDR1 is SEHNR and CDR2 FQNEAQ (reference sequence). The CDR3 reads CASSLDQGRADTQYF. CDR3 in DNA: TGTGCCAGCAGCTTAGATCAGGGGCGGGCAGATACGCAGTATTTT.

This clone was found many times. The chain links TRBV13 to TRBJ2-7; TRBD2 matches at 13 bases. With 5 bases clipped from V and 4 bases from J, the junction kept 17 bases outside the gene matches. The CDR3 spans 19 residues. CDR1 is PRHDT and CDR2 is FYEKMQ in the germline V gene (reference sequence). CDR3 in DNA: TGTGCCAGCAGCGCATATGGGACTAGCGGGATCAATGGTCTTTACGAGCAGTACTTC. It specifies CASSAYGTSGINGLYEQYF.

In its sample, this clone was seen many times. J is TRBJ1-3 and V is TRBV14; 7 bases fit TRBD1. This CDR3 has 15 residues. The V and J ends lost 1 base and 8 bases, in that order; junction bases with no gene match: 8. Germline V lookup: CDR1 SGHDN, CDR2 FVKESK. CDR3 region: CASSQGAGGLDTIYF. In DNA form, the CDR3 reads TGTGCCAGCAGCCAAGGGGCAGGGGGACTGGACACCATATATTTT.

This clone came up once. Compared with germline, one end of the junction differs, possibly owing to a read error. This chain joins TRBV11-1 and TRBJ2-3; 12 bases are a match to TRBD2. Germline V gene lookup returns CDR1 SGHAT and CDR2 FQDESV (reference sequence). The CDR3 is made up of 16 amino acids. The CDR3 DNA follows: TGTGCTAGCAGCTTAATAACTAGCGGGAGGAGGGATACACAGTATTTT. It codes for CASSLITSGRRDTQYF. Complete variable domain (other parts from reference TRBV11-1 and TRBJ2-3): EAEVAQSPRYKITEKSQAVAFWCDPISGHATLYWYRQILGQGPELLVQFQDESVVDDSQLPKDRFSAERLKGVDSTLKIQPAELGDSAMYLCASSLITSGRRDTQYFGPGTRLTVL.

In its sample, this clone is large. The chain couples TRBV20-1 to TRBJ2-1; D is uncertain. The V end was cut by 0 bases, the J end by 0 bases, with 15 bases between. Germline V CDR1 and CDR2: DFQATT, SNEGSKA (reference sequence). This CDR3 has 17 amino acids. The CDR3 sequence is CSARDPAVLSSYNEQFF. CDR3 bases: TGCAGTGCTAGAGATCCTGCAGTACTCAGCTCCTACAATGAGCAGTTCTTC.

This clone is judged medium-sized. The CDR3 sequence is CASSFNRGEEQYF. The CDR3, as DNA: TGTGCCAGCAGTTTCAACAGGGGGGAAGAGCAGTACTTC. The chain couples TRBV12-3 or TRBV12-4 to TRBJ2-7; TRBD1 matches at 8 bases. CDR3 length equals 13 residues. The J segment lost 7 bases and the V segment lost 3 bases, leaving 5 bases of the junction unmatched.

This clone was detected ten times or more. The gene calls are TRBV3-1 and TRBJ2-3, with D possibly TRBD2 on 6 matching bases. The CDR3 is 17 residues long. Germline CDR1 and CDR2: LGHDT and YNNKEL (reference sequence). The ends were cut back, 0 bases at V and 2 bases at J, with 15 bases in the middle. The CDR3 loop reads CASSQDGLGTFTDTQYF. For the CDR3, the DNA is TGTGCCAGCAGCCAAGATGGGTTGGGGACTTTCACAGATACGCAGTATTTT.

This clone was seen repeatedly, ten times or more. The V call is TRBV6-1, the J call TRBJ1-6; 9 nucleotides agree with TRBD1. This CDR3 is built from 16 residues. Germline lookup yields CDR1 MNHNS and CDR2 SASEGT. After removal of 5 bases from V and 7 bases from J, the junction contained 9 bases not matched to a gene. The CDR3: CASSRAGTGYNSPLHF. The CDR3 DNA reads TGTGCCAGCAGTCGCGCCGGGACAGGGTACAATTCACCCCTCCACTTT.

The chain uses TRBV18 and TRBJ2-7; TRBD1 aligns across 11 bases. With V trimmed by 4 bases and J by 4 bases, 6 bases remained unmatched. CDR1 is KGHSH and CDR2 is LQKENI in the germline V gene. This CDR3 is built from 15 residues. The CDR3 DNA is TGTGCCAGCTCACTTCAGGGGACAGGGGGATACGAGCAGTACTTC. It codes for CASSLQGTGGYEQYF.

This clone has a count of ten or more. Other nucleotide sequences from this sample produce the same CDR3. The gene calls are TRBV11-2 and TRBJ1-1, with unresolved D. V lost 5 bases and J lost 4, with 20 bases in between. Germline CDR1 SGHAT, CDR2 FQNNGV. The CDR3 totals 16 residues. The CDR3 bases are TGTGCCAGCAGCCCCGGCCTTTGGGTTCGGGGCACTGAAGCTTTCTTT. This gives the protein CASSPGLWVRGTEAFF.